These 8 T cell receptor beta chains were sequenced from one sample in a study of radiation and T cells in renal cell carcinoma. Measured with immunoSEQ multiplex PCR; TCRdb has only the in-frame clones, and not every one. The data hold 130,000 to 150,000 clones, with about 87% observed a single time. Time point specified: baseline pretreatment blood. Treatment: 15 Gy SBRT to primary tumor, nephrectomy 4 weeks later. The starting material was blood, obtained from a patient whose treatment included radiotherapy and nephrectomy. These receptors all stem from an older woman with renal cell carcinoma.

This rearrangement joins TRBV30 to TRBJ1-2, with 12 positions matching TRBD1. The trim removed 1 base at V and 8 bases at J, leaving 5 bases unmatched. CDR1 is GTSNPN, CDR2 SVGIG, per germline (reference sequence). The CDR3 is 14 residues long. CDR3 sequence: CAWSGGQGARGYTF. As DNA, the CDR3 is TGTGCCTGGAGTGGGGGACAGGGGGCCAGAGGCTACACCTTC. The variable domain in full, completed from reference TRBV30 and TRBJ1-2, reads SQTIHQWPATLVQPVGSPLSLECTVEGTSNPNLYWYRQAAGRGLQLLFYSVGIGQISSEVPQNLSASRPQDRQFILSSKKLLLSDSGFYLCAWSGGQGARGYTFGSGTRLTVV.

This clone occurred once. V gene TRBV5-4 combines with J gene TRBJ2-3, with a weak D call TRBD1 (6 bases). V dropped 2 bases and J dropped 2 bases, with 15 bases sitting between them. Germline V gene lookup returns CDR1 SGHNT and CDR2 YYREEE (reference sequence). This CDR3 has 16 amino acids. DNA for the CDR3: TGTGCCAGCAGCTTTCCCAGACAGGCGACCACAGATACGCAGTATTTT. It codes for CASSFPRQATTDTQYF.

The rearrangement links TRBV19 to TRBJ1-3; no reliable D call. The CDR3 loop spans 14 amino acids. V was trimmed by 3 bases and J by 4 bases, leaving 10 bases between them. The germline CDR1 and CDR2 sequences are LNHDA and SQIVND (reference sequence). Here the CDR3 DNA reads TGTGCCAGTAGTATCTCCGGGCGAGGAAACACCATATATTTT. Translated: CASSISGRGNTIYF.

This rearrangement joins TRBV12-5 to TRBJ2-3, with D tentatively TRBD1 (6 bases). This CDR3 region has 16 residues. In germline, CDR1 is LGHNT, CDR2 FRNRAP. Trimming removed 2 bases at V and 0 bases at J, with 12 bases between. CDR3 residues: CASGLQTGTSTDTQYF. CDR3 in DNA: TGTGCTAGTGGTTTGCAGACAGGCACTAGCACAGATACGCAGTATTTT.

The sample holds one count of this clone. The CDR3 region is CASSLGVTNSGAEQYF. The DNA for the CDR3 is TGCGCCAGCAGCTTGGGGGTTACAAATTCCGGGGCCGAGCAGTACTTC. V is TRBV5-1 and J is TRBJ2-7; perhaps D is TRBD1 or TRBD2 (5 bases each). The CDR3 extends over 16 amino acids. Between the trimmed V and J ends, which lost 0 bases and 6 bases, there was a span of 19 bases. The germline V gene encodes CDR1 SGHRS and CDR2 YFSETQ.

The rearrangement links TRBV27 to TRBJ2-3, with a tentative D call TRBD2 (5 bases). V was clipped by 5 bases and J by 2 bases, with 11 bases between them. Looked up from germline, CDR1 is MNHEY and CDR2 is SMNVEV (reference sequence). This CDR3 spans 14 amino acids. CDR3 bases: TGTGCCAGCAGTGCACTAGAAGTCACAGATACGCAGTATTTT. It is translated as CASSALEVTDTQYF.

In this sample, this clone turned up once. This chain uses TRBV21-1 with TRBJ2-5; the D call TRBD2 from the table was never checked on the DNA. TRBV21-1 is termed a pseudogene. The CDR3 runs 13 residues. The CDR3 loop is CASSKSRGETQYF. DNA for the CDR3: TGTGCCAGCAGCAAATCCCGAGGGGAGACCCAGTACTTC.

The chain has TRBV5-1 and TRBJ2-3; D unresolved. There are 14 residues in the CDR3. V lost 0 bases, J lost 2 bases, and 7 bases lay in between. The V gene's germline CDR1 is SGHRS and CDR2 YFSETQ. The CDR3: CASSLDHATDTQYF. CDR3 coding DNA: TGCGCCAGCAGCTTGGATCACGCCACAGATACGCAGTATTTT.